This TCR beta chain is drawn from a study of T-cell memory formation after mild COVID-19. Overall study results and limits: Of the contracting clones, CD4+ ones lay mainly in CM and EM, and CD8+ ones in EMRA. Some clones that responded turned up in pre-infection memory, which suggests that cross-reactive memory joined in. Second-wave clones peaking on day 37 lacked confirmed SARS-CoV-2 specificity.

TCRdb ran MiXCR on the 5' RACE reads and lists one entry per CDR3 protein. This table has 450,000 to 650,000 distinct CDR3 sequences, around 20% appearing once. The CDR3 is 19 amino acids. V shed 4 bases and J 0 bases; nucleotides not matched to a gene: 14. Germline CDR1 is SGHNT and CDR2 is YYREEE (reference sequence). Concerning this clonotype: The antigen is unknown.

The chain joins TRBV5-4 to TRBJ2-5; TRBD2 matches at 11 bases. Sequenced sample: PBMCs or a T cell subset sorted from them (not recorded which). This TCR was recovered from an adult woman who had mild COVID-19 (a few samples of this study predate the infection). Cell type and time point are not known. CDR3 region: CASSRSALAGASNQETQYF. The CDR3 DNA reads TGTGCCAGCAGCCGATCCGCACTAGCGGGGGCGAGTAACCAAGAGACCCAGTACTTC.